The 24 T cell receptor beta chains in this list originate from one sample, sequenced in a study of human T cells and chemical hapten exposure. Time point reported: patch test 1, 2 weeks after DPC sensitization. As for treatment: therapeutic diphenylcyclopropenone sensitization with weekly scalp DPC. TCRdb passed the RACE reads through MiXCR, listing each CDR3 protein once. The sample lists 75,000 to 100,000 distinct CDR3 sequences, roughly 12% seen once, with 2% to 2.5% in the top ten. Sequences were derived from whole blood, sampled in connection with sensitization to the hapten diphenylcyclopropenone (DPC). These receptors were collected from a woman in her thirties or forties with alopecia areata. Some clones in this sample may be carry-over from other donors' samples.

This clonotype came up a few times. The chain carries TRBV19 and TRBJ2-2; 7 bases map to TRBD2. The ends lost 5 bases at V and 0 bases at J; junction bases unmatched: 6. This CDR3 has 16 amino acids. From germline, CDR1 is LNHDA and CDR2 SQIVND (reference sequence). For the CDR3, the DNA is TGTGCCAGTAGTTACCAAGCGGGAACGAACACCGGGGAGCTGTTTTTT. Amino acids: CASSYQAGTNTGELFF.

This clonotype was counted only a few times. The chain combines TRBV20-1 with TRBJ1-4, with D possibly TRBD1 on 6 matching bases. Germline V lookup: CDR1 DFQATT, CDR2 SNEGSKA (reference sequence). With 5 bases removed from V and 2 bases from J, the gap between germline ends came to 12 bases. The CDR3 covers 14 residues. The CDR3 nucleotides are TGCAGTGCTTCCACAGGGACCACTAATGAAAAACTGTTTTTT. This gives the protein CSASTGTTNEKLFF.

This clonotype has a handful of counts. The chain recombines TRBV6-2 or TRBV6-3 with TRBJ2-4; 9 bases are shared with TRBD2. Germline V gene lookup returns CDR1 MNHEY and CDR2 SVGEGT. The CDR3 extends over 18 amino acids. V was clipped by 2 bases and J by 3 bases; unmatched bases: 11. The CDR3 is CASSYEGGRAGDKNIQYF. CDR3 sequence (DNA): TGTGCCAGCAGTTACGAAGGCGGGAGGGCCGGGGACAAAAACATTCAGTACTTC.

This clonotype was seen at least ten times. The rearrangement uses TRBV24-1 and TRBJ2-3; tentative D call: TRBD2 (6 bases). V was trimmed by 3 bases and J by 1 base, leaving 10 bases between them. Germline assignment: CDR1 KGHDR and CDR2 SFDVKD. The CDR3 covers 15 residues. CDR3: CATSDKWRGTDTQYF. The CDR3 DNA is TGTGCCACCAGTGATAAGTGGAGGGGCACAGATACGCAGTATTTT.

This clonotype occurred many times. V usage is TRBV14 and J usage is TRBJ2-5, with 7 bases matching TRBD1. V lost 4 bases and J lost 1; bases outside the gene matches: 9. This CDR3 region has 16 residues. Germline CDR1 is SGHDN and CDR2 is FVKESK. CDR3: CASSRQGLRGQETQYF. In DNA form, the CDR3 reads TGTGCCAGCAGCCGACAGGGTCTTAGAGGCCAAGAGACCCAGTACTTC. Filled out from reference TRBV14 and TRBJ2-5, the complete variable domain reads EAGVTQFPSHSVIEKGQTVTLRCDPISGHDNLYWYRRVMGKEIKFLLHFVKESKQDESGMPNNRFLAERTGGTYSTLKVQPAELEDSGVYFCASSRQGLRGQETQYFGPGTRLLVL.

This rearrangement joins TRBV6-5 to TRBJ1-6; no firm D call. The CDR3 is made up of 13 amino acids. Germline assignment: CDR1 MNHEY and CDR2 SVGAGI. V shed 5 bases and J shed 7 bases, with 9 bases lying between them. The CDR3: CASSNGRNSPLHF. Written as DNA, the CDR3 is TGTGCCAGCAGTAACGGGAGGAATTCACCCCTCCACTTT.

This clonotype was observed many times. The CDR3 protein is CSAIRTGVYEQYF. CDR3 in DNA: TGCAGTGCTATCAGGACAGGGGTGTACGAGCAGTACTTC. The chain uses TRBV20-1 and TRBJ2-7, with 9 bases matching TRBD1. CDR1 and CDR2 from the germline V gene are DFQATT and SNEGSKA (reference sequence). The CDR3 length is 13 residues. Unmatched junction bases numbered 5, after V lost 4 bases and J lost 4 bases.

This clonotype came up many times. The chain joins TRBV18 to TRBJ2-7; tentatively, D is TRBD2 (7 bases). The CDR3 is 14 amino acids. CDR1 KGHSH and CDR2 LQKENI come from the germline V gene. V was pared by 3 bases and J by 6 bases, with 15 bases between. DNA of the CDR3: TGTGCCAGCTCACCGACGGAAGGGGGGGTCGAGCAGTACTTC. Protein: CASSPTEGGVEQYF.

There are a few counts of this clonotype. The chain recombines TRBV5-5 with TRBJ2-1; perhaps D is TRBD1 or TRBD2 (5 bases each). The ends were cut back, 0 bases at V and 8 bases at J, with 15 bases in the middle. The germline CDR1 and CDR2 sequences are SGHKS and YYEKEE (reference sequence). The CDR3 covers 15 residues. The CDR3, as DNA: TGTGCCAGCAGCTTGGCTACCGGAAGGGGACATGAGCAGTTCTTC. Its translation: CASSLATGRGHEQFF. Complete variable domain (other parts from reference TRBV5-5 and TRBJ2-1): DAGVTQSPTHLIKTRGQQVTLRCSPISGHKSVSWYQQVLGQGPQFIFQYYEKEERGRGNFPDRFSARQFPNYSSELNVNALLLGDSALYLCASSLATGRGHEQFFGPGTRLTVL.

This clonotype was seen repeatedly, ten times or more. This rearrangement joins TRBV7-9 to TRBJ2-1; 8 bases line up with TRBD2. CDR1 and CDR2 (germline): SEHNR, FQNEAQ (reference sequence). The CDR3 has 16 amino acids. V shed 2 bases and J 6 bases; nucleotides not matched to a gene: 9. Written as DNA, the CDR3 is TGTGCCAGCAGCTTAACAGCGGGAGTAGCGATCAATGAGCAGTTCTTC. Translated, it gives CASSLTAGVAINEQFF.

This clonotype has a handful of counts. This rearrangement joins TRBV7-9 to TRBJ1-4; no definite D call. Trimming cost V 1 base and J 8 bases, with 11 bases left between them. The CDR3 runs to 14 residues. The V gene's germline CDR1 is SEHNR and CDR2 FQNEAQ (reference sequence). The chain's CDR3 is CASSLDSAVEKLFF. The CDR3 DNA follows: TGTGCCAGCAGCTTAGACTCGGCGGTGGAAAAACTGTTTTTT.

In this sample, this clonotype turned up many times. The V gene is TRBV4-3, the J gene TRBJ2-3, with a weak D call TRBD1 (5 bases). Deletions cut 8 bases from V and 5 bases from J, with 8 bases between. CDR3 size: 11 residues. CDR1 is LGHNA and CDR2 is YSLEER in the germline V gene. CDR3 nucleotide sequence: TGCGCCAGCTCCAGGGAAGATACGCAGTATTTT. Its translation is CASSREDTQYF.

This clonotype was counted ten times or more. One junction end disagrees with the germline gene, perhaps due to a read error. The CDR3 loop reads CASSLSTGQPIRLF. The CDR3 region has the DNA TGTGCCAGCAGTTTGTCTACCGGGCAACCCATCCGATTATTT. The chain links TRBV27 to TRBJ1-1; D remains unclear. Germline CDR1 is MNHEY and CDR2 is SMNVEV (reference sequence). The CDR3 loop spans 14 amino acids.

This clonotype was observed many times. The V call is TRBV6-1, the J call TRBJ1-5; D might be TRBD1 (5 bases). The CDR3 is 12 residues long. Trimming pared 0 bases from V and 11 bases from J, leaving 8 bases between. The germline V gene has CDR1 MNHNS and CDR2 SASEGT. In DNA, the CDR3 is TGTGCCAGCAGTGAAGCTGCGGGGGCCCAGCATTTT. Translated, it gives CASSEAAGAQHF.

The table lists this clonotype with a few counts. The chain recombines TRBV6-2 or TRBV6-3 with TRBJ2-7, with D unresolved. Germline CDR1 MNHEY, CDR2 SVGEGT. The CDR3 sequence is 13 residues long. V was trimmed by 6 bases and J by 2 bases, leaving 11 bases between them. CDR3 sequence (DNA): TGTGCCAGCAGCATAACCCTAACCTACGAGCAGTACTTC. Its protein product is CASSITLTYEQYF.

CDR3 nucleotides: TGTGCCAGCAGCTTCGACGGTAGGCAGCCCCAGCATTTT. It yields the protein CASSFDGRQPQHF. This chain joins TRBV7-2 and TRBJ1-5; D is unclear. V was trimmed by 3 bases and J by 7 bases, leaving 10 bases between them. Germline V lookup: CDR1 SGHTA, CDR2 FQGNSA. This CDR3 has 13 amino acids. The whole variable domain, filled in from reference TRBV7-2 and TRBJ1-5, reads GAGVSQSPSNKVTEKGKDVELRCDPISGHTALYWYRQSLGQGLEFLIYFQGNSAPDKSGLPSDRFSAERTGGSVSTLTIQRTQQEDSAVYLCASSFDGRQPQHFGDGTRLSIL.

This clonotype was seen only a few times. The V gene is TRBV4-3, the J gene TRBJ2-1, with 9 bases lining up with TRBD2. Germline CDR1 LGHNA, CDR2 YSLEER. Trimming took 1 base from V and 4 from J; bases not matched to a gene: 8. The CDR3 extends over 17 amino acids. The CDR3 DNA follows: TGCGCCAGCAGCCAAGCATCAGTGGCGGGGGGGTACAATGAGCAGTTCTTC. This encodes CASSQASVAGGYNEQFF.

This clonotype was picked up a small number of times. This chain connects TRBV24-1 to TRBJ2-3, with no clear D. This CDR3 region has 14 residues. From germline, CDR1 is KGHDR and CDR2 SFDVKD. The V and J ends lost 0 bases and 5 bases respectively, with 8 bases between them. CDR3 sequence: CATSDLQNRDTQYF. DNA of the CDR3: TGTGCCACCAGTGATTTGCAGAACAGAGATACGCAGTATTTT.

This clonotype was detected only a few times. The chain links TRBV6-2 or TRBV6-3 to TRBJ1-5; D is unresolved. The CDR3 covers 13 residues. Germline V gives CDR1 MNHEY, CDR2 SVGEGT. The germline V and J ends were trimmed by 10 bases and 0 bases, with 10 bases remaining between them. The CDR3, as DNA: TGTGCCACCTTGGGGTATAGCAATCAGCCCCAGCATTTT. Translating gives CATLGYSNQPQHF.

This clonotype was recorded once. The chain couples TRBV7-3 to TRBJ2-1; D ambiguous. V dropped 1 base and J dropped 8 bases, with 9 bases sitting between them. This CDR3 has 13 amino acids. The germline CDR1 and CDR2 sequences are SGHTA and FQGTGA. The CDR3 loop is CASSLSWQDEQFF. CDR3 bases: TGTGCCAGCAGCTTAAGTTGGCAGGATGAGCAGTTCTTC.

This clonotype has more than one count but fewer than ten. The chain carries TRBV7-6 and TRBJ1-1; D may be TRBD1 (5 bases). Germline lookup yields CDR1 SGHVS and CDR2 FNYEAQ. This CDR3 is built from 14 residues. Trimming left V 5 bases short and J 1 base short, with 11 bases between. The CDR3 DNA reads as TGTGCCAGCAGCCCGGGGACGACGAACACTGAAGCTTTCTTT. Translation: CASSPGTTNTEAFF.

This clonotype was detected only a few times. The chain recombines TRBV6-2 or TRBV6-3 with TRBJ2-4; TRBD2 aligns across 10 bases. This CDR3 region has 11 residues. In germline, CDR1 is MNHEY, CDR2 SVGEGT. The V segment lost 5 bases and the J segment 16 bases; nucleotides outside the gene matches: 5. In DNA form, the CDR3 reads TGTGCCAGCAGTACCGGACTAGCGGCTTACTTC. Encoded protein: CASSTGLAAYF.

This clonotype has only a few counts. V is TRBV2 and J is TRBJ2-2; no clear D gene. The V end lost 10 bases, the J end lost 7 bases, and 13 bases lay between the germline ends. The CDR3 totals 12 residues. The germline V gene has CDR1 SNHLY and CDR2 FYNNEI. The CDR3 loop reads CATPSMHGELFF. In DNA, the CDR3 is TGTGCCACCCCTAGTATGCACGGGGAGCTGTTTTTT.

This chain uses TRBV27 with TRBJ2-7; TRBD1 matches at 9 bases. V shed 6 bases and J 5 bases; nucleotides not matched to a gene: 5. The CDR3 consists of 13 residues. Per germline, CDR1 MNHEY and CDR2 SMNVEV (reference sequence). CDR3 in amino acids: CASRPTGGNEQYF. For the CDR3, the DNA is TGTGCCAGCAGACCAACAGGGGGCAACGAGCAGTACTTC.